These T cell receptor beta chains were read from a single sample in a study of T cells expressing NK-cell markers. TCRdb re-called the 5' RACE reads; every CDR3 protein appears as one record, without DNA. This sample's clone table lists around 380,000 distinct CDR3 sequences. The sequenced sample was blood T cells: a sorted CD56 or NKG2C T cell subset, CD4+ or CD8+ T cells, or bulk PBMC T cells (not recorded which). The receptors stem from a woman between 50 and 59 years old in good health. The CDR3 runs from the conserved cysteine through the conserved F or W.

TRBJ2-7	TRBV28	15	CASSLAEGLSYEQYF
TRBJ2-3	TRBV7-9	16	CASKDWGGTGTDTQYF
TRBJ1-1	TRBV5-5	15	CASSFRELLNTEAFF
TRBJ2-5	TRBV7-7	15	CASSPTGVGQETQYF
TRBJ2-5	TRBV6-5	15	CASNPGQGVVKTQYF
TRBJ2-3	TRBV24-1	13	CATNSGSTDTQYF
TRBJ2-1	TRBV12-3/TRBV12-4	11	CASMVDRGQFF
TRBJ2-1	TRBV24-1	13	CATSEGAYNEQFF
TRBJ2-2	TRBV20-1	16	CSARDSSTISTGELFF
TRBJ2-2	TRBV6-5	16	CASRLSMTQGGGELFF
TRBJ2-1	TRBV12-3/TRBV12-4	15	CASSLGGWGSDEQFF
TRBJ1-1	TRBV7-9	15	CASSLGSNRDTEAFF
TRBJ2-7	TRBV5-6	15	CASTYQLGSSYEQYF
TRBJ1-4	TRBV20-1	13	CSAMTGGDEKLFF
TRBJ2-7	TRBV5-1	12	CASSLPSYEQYF
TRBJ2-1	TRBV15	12	CATSREGDEQFF
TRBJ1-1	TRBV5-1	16	CASSSGGRTGNTEAFF
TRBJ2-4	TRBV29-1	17	CSVAGGTLGSDQNIQYF
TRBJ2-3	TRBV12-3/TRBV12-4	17	CASSSAVTGQGTDTQYF
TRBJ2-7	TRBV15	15	CATSREQLFSYEQYF
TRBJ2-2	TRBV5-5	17	CASSLVWAAADTGELFF
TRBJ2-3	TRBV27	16	CASRPGLAGSGGTQYF
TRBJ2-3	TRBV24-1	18	CATSDSGLAGDYYDTQYF
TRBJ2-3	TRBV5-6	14	CASMLQGRRDTQYF
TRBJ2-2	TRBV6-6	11	CASSVKGELFF
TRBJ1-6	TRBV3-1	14	CASSQVRGVSPLHF
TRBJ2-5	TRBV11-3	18	CASSYPGPIPGYQETQYF
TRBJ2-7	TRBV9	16	CASSVGLAGTTYEQYF
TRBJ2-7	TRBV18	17	CASSPKGQGDTFYEQYF
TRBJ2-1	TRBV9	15	CASSVYGAGQNEQFF
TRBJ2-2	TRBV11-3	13	CASSSSRGGELFF
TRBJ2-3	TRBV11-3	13	CASRRDYTDTQYF
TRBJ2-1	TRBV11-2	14	CASSLDTPGQKQFF
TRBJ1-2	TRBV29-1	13	CSVVLTDLYGYTF
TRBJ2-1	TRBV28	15	CASSSDRGLGNEQFF
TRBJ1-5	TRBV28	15	CASSTGTGGDQPQHF
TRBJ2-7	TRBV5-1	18	CASSSTLAGSSGSYEQYF
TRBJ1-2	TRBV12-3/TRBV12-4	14	CASSLLTGPYGYTF
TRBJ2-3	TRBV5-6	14	CASREDMFTDTQYF
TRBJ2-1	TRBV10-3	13	CAITQGASNEQFF
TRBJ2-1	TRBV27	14	CASRVAGVMDEQFF
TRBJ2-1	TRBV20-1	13	CSARAGTLNEQFF
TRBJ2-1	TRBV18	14	CASSPPSQNNEQFF
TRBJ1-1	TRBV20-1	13	CSVALEWASRAFF
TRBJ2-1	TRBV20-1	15	CSASGKRWYNNEQFF
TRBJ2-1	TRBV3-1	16	CASSQERSGRPNEQFF
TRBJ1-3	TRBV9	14	CASSVDGREDTIYF